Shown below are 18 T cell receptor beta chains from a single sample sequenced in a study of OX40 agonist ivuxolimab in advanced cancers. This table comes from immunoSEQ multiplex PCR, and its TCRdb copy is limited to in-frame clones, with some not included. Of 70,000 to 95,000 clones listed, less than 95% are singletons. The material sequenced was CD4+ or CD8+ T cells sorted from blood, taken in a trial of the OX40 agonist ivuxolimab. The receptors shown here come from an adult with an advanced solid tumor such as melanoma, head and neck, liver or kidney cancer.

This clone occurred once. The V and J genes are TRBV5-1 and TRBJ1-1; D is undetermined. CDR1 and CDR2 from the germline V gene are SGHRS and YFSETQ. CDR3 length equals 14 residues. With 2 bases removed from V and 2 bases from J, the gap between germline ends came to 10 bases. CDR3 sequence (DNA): TGCGCCAGCAGCTTACAGATATTAAACACTGAAGCTTTCTTT. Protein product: CASSLQILNTEAFF.

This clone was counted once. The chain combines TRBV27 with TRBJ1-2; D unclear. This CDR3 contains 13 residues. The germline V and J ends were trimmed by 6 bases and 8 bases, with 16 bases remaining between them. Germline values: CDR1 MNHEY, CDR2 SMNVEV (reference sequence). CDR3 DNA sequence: TGTGCCAGCAGCCCCCGGGCCGTTTACGGCTACACCTTC. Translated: CASSPRAVYGYTF.

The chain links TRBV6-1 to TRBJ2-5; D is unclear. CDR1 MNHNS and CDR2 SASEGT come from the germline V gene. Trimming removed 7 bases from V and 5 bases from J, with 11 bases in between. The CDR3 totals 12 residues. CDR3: CASKAQEETQYF. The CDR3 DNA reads TGTGCCAGCAAAGCACAAGAGGAGACCCAGTACTTC.

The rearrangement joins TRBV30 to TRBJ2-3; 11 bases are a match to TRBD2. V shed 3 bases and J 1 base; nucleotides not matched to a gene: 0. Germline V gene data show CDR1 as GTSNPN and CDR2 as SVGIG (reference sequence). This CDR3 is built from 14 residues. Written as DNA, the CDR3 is TGTGCCTGGAGGACTAGCGGGGGCACAGATACGCAGTATTTT. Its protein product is CAWRTSGGTDTQYF.

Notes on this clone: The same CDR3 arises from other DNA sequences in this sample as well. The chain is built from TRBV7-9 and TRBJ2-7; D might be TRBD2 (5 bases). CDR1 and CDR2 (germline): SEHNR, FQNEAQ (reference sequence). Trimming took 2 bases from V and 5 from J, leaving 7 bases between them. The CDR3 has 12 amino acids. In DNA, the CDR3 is TGTGCCAGCAGCTTAACCGGGGACGAGCAGTACGTC. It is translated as CASSLTGDEQYV.

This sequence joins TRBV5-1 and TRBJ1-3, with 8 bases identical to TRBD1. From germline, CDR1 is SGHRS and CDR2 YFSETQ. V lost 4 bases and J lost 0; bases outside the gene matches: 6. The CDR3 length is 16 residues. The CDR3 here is CASSTDQGASGNTIYF. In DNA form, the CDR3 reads TGCGCCAGCAGCACGGATCAGGGGGCCTCTGGAAACACCATATATTTT.

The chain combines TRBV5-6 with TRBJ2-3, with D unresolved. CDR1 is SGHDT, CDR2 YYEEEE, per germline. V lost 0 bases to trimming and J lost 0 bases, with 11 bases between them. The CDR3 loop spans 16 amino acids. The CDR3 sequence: CASSLVQKRSTDTQYF. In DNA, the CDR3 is TGTGCCAGCAGCTTGGTTCAGAAGCGTAGCACAGATACGCAGTATTTT. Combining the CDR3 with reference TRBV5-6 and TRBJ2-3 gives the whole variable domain DAGVTQSPTHLIKTRGQQVTLRCSPKSGHDTVSWYQQALGQGPQFIFQYYEEEERQRGNFPDRFSGHQFPNYSSELNVNALLLGDSALYLCASSLVQKRSTDTQYFGPGTRLTVL.

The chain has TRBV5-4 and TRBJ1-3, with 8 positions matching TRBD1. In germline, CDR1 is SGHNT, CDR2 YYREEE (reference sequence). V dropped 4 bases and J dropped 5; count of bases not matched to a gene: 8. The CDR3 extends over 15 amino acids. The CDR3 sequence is CASSTNQGARNTIYF. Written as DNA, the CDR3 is TGTGCCAGCAGCACCAATCAGGGGGCCCGAAACACCATATATTTT.

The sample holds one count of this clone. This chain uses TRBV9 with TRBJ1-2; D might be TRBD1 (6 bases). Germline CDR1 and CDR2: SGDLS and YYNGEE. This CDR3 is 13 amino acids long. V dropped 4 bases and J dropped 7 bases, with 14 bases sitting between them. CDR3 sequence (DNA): TGTGCCAGCAGCCTAAGGGGGTGGACTGGCTACACCTTC. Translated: CASSLRGWTGYTF.

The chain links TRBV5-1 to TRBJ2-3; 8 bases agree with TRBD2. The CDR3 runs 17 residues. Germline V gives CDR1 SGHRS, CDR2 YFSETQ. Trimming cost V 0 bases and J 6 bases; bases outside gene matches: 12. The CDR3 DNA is TGCGCCAGCAGCTTGGCCAGGTCTAGCGGGCTGGGGGATACGCAGTATTTT. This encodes CASSLARSSGLGDTQYF.

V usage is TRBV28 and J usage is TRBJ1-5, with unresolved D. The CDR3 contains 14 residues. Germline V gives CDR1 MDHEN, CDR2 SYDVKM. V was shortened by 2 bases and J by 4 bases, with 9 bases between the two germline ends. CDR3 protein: CASSLRAANQPQHF. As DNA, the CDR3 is TGTGCCAGCAGTTTAAGGGCAGCTAATCAGCCCCAGCATTTT.

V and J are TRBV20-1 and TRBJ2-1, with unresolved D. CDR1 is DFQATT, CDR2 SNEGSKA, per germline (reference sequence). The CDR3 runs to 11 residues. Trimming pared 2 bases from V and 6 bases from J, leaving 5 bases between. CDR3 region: CSARYGNEQFF. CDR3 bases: TGCAGTGCTAGATACGGCAATGAGCAGTTCTTC.

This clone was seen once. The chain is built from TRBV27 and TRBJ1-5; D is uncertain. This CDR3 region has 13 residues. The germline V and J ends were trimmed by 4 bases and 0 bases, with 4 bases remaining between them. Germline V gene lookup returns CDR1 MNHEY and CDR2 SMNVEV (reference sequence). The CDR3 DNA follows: TGTGCCAGCAGTTCTAATAGCAATCAGCCCCAGCATTTT. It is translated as CASSSNSNQPQHF.

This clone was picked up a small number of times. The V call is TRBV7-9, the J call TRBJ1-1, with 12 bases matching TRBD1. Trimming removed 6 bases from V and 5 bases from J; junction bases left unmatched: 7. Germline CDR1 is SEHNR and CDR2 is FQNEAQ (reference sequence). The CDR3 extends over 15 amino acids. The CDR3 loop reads CASSQAGQGATEAFF. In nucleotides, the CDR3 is TGTGCCAGCAGTCAAGCGGGACAGGGGGCTACTGAAGCTTTCTTT.

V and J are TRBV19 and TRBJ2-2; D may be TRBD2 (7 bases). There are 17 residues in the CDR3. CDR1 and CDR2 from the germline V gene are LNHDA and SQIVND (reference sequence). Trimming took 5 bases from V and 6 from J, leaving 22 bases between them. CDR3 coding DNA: TGTGCCAGTAGTCGGACGGGGGGCCGGACCCTCGCCGGGGAGCTGTTTTTT. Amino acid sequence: CASSRTGGRTLAGELFF.

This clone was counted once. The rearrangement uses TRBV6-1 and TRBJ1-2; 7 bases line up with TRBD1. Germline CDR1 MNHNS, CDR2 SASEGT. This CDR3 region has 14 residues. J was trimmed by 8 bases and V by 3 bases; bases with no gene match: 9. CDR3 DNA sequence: TGTGCCAGCAGTGAGGGCCAGGGGGTGGGAGGCTACACCTTC. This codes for CASSEGQGVGGYTF.

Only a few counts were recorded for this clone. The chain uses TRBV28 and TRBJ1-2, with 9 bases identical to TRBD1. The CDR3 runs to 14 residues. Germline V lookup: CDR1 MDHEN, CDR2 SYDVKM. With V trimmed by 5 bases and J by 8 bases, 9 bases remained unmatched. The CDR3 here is CASSTGQGRSGYTF. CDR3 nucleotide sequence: TGTGCCAGCAGTACAGGACAGGGGAGGAGCGGCTACACCTTC.

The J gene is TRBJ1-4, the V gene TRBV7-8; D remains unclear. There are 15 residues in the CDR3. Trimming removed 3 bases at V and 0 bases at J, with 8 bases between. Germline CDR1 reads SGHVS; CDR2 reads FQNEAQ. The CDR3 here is CASSFNGATNEKLFF. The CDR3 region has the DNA TGTGCCAGCAGCTTCAACGGTGCAACTAATGAAAAACTGTTTTTT.